Shown below are 7 T cell receptor beta chains from a single sample sequenced in a study of shared clonotypes between healthy human individuals. Profiling relied on immunoSEQ multiplex PCR, and the TCRdb table lists in-frame clones only, not all of them. The sample shows about 980,000 clones, about three quarters of them seen only once. The sequencing sample was made of memory CD4+ T cells sorted from blood. The subset: CD45RA-negative fraction. These receptors originate from a man aged 18-30 years in good health.

This chain links TRBV5-4 with TRBJ2-7; 9 nucleotides agree with TRBD1. Germline values: CDR1 SGHNT, CDR2 YYREEE (reference sequence). J lost 2 bases, V lost 4 bases, and 10 bases had no gene match. This CDR3 has 16 residues. DNA of the CDR3: TGTGCCAGCAGCAATTCGATAGACAGGGGGGCCTACGAGCAGTACTTC. Translated: CASSNSIDRGAYEQYF. Complete variable domain (other parts from reference TRBV5-4 and TRBJ2-7): ETGVTQSPTHLIKTRGQQVTLRCSSQSGHNTVSWYQQALGQGPQFIFQYYREEENGRGNFPPRFSGLQFPNYSSELNVNALELDDSALYLCASSNSIDRGAYEQYFGPGTRLTVT.

Ten or more counts support this clone. The chain joins TRBV5-4 to TRBJ2-1; 7 bases are shared with TRBD1. CDR3 length: 16 residues. The germline CDR1 and CDR2 sequences are SGHNT and YYREEE (reference sequence). V shed 4 bases and J 3 bases; nucleotides not matched to a gene: 10. CDR3 nucleotides: TGTGCCAGCAGCCGACTCGGACAGGATTACTACAATGAGCAGTTCTTC. Its translation is CASSRLGQDYYNEQFF.

V is TRBV7-8 and J is TRBJ1-1; no firm D call. Germline V gene data show CDR1 as SGHVS and CDR2 as FQNEAQ. This CDR3 has 13 amino acids. The V end lost 5 bases, the J end lost 6 bases, and 13 bases lay between the germline ends. The CDR3 is CASSQTRSAEAFF. The DNA of the CDR3 is TGTGCCAGCAGCCAAACGAGGAGCGCTGAAGCTTTCTTT.

V and J are TRBV10-3 and TRBJ2-6, with TRBD1 identical over 9 bases. The CDR3 runs 15 residues. V trimming: 8 bases; J trimming: 1 base; junction bases outside the gene matches: 3. Germline lookup yields CDR1 ENHRY and CDR2 SYGVKD. The CDR3 region is CAIAGQGSGANVLTF. Here the CDR3 DNA reads TGTGCCATCGCGGGACAGGGATCTGGGGCCAACGTCCTGACTTTC.

Regarding this clone: The same CDR3 also results from other DNA sequences found in this sample. This CDR3 reads CSVEDSYEQYF. The CDR3 nucleotides read TGCAGCGTTGAAGACTCCTACGAGCAGTACTTC. V usage is TRBV29-1 and J usage is TRBJ2-7; D call uncertain. Trimming cost V 0 bases and J 0 bases, with 0 bases left between them. The CDR3 covers 11 residues. CDR1 and CDR2 (germline): SQVTM, ANQGSEA.

In the case of this clone: Other DNA variants within this sample encode the same CDR3. V usage is TRBV5-4 and J usage is TRBJ2-5; the match to TRBD2 covers 10 bases. This CDR3 has 16 residues. Trimming removed 4 bases from V and 1 base from J; junction bases left unmatched: 7. The germline gives CDR1 SGHNT, CDR2 YYREEE (reference sequence). The CDR3 sequence: CASSPRTSGFQETQYF. In DNA form, the CDR3 reads TGTGCCAGCAGCCCGCGGACTAGCGGTTTCCAAGAGACCCAGTACTTC.

The V call is TRBV5-6, the J call TRBJ2-7, with 8 bases identical to TRBD1. The CDR3 spans 14 residues. Germline CDR1 SGHDT, CDR2 YYEEEE. V was clipped by 0 bases and J by 6 bases; unmatched bases: 5. The CDR3 sequence is CASSLGQGKGEQYF. CDR3 nucleotides: TGTGCCAGCAGCTTGGGACAGGGGAAAGGCGAGCAGTACTTC. The complete variable domain, with remaining parts taken from reference TRBV5-6 and TRBJ2-7, reads DAGVTQSPTHLIKTRGQQVTLRCSPKSGHDTVSWYQQALGQGPQFIFQYYEEEERQRGNFPDRFSGHQFPNYSSELNVNALLLGDSALYLCASSLGQGKGEQYFGPGTRLTVT.